This T cell receptor beta chain was identified in a study of cytomegalovirus exposure and HLA in healthy donors. Germline CDR1 is SGDLS and CDR2 is YYNGEE. There are 15 residues in the CDR3. The V gene lost 0 bases and the J gene lost 1 base, with 8 bases spanning the gap. Here immunoSEQ multiplex PCR was the method, and the copy in TCRdb shows in-frame clones only, minus some. The table lists under 200,000 clones, around 85% of them singletons, with 5% to 7% in the top ten. The sequenced sample consisted of PBMCs. The sequence came from a woman aged 25 to 39 in good health and CMV-seronegative. This sequence joins TRBV9 and TRBJ2-1, with D tentatively TRBD1 (6 bases). The CDR3 protein is CASSVAGVSYNEQFF. The CDR3 nucleotides read TGTGCCAGCAGCGTAGCAGGGGTGTCCTACAATGAGCAGTTCTTC.